Reported below is one T cell receptor (beta chain). Hyperthyroidism of Graves' type that showed no ophthalmopathy progression within 18 months was stable. Hyperthyroidism, newly diagnosed and lasting under 2 months, affected patients aged 18 to 65. Looked up from germline, CDR1 is SQVTM and CDR2 is ANQGSEA. The CDR3 runs to 14 residues. With 3 bases removed from V and 4 bases from J, the gap between germline ends came to 13 bases. This specimen belongs to a study of T cells in Graves' hyperthyroidism and ophthalmopathy. Amplification yielded TCR beta CDR3 regions, with RNA transcripts as the source. A set of HTBI primers served as the primers for a first-round RT-PCR of the TCR CDR3. Each CDR3 protein is one row after TCRdb ran MiXCR on the multiplex PCR reads. The data contain approximately 48,000 distinct CDR3 sequences, 49% of them singletons.

The chain recombines TRBV29-1 with TRBJ1-5; a weak D match, TRBD1 (5 bases). The sample taken for sequencing was peripheral blood or thyroid tissue (not recorded which). The receptor comes from a woman aged 45 to 65 with Graves' hyperthyroidism. CDR3 sequence reads: CSVEGQGGNQPQHF. DNA for the CDR3: TGCAGCGTTGAGGGGCAGGGAGGGAATCAGCCCCAGCATTTT.